This is a list of T cell receptor beta chains from one sample in a study of shared clonotypes between healthy human individuals. This table comes from immunoSEQ multiplex PCR, and its TCRdb copy is limited to in-frame clones, with some not included. Of 1,400,000 or so clones detected, around 98.5% appear once; the ten largest clones hold 0.36%. The material sequenced was naive CD4+ T cells sorted from blood. These receptor sequences come from a man aged 25 to 45 in good health. Each CDR3 is given with its conserved first and last residue. The order of the fields is V gene, clone size, J gene, D gene, CDR3 DNA, CDR3 protein. D genes are given only for firm matches. Some rows have no size entry. The others give once, few or many, or a class for an expanded clone.

TRBV2	NA	TRBJ2-2	NA	TGTGCCAGCAGTGGGGTTGGGAACACCGGGGAGCTGTTTTTT	CASSGVGNTGELFF
TRBV15	NA	TRBJ2-1	NA	TGTGCCACCAGCAGAGATTTCGTAAGGGGGAGGGCCTATGTGGATCAGTTCTTC	CATSRDFVRGRAYVDQFF
TRBV7-2	NA	TRBJ1-1	TRBD1	TGTGCCAGCAGCCACCGACAGGGACGCACTGAAGCTTTCTTT	CASSHRQGRTEAFF
TRBV28	NA	TRBJ2-3	NA	TGTGCCAGCAGTTTGATCGGGAGAGGGACAGATACGCAGTATTTT	CASSLIGRGTDTQYF
TRBV5-1	NA	TRBJ2-5	NA	TGCGCCAGCAGCCCGGACTATGGGGCGATCCAAGAGACCCAGTACTTC	CASSPDYGAIQETQYF
TRBV4-1	few	TRBJ1-1	NA	TGCGCCAGCAGCCAAGGAGGCGCGTCCCCAGCTTTCTTT	CASSQGGASPAFF
TRBV6-1	NA	TRBJ1-2	NA	TGTGCCAGCAGCCTGGAGGCAGTTAATGGCTACACCTTC	CASSLEAVNGYTF
TRBV28	NA	TRBJ1-4	TRBD1	TGTGCCAGCAGTTTAGGGCCTAACAGGGGAAAGCAAGAAAAACTGTTTTTT	CASSLGPNRGKQEKLFF
TRBV1	NA	TRBJ2-5	NA	TGCACCAGCAGCCAAGAACAGGGACCTCCTGAGACCCAGTACTTC	CTSSQEQGPPETQYF
TRBV5-1	once	TRBJ2-7	TRBD2	TGCGCCAGCAGCTTGGAGGAGGGGGCTAGCGGGAGGACTCTTTACTTC	CASSLEEGASGRTLYF
TRBV28	NA	TRBJ2-5	NA	TGTGCCAGCAGTTTATCGGGGCCTAGGTTAAAGACCCAGTACTTC	CASSLSGPRLKTQYF
TRBV29-1	NA	TRBJ2-7	TRBD1	TGCAGCGTCGAGACAGGGCAGGATTACGAGCAGTACTTC	CSVETGQDYEQYF
TRBV5-5	NA	TRBJ2-7	NA	TGTGCCAGCAGCCCAGACGGGCCTTACGAGCAGTACTTC	CASSPDGPYEQYF
TRBV18	NA	TRBJ2-5	NA	TGTGCCAGCTCACCATATTTAGGGGGGATGGAGACCCAGTACTTC	CASSPYLGGMETQYF
TRBV5-1	NA	TRBJ2-6	TRBD1	TGCGCCAGCAGCGCCAGACAGGGCCACTCTGGGGCCAACGTCCTGACTTTC	CASSARQGHSGANVLTF
TRBV5-1	NA	TRBJ1-4	NA	TGCGCCAGCAGCCCGGACTTGAGGGAACTGTTTTTT	CASSPDLRELFF
TRBV7-8	NA	TRBJ2-7	NA	TGTGCCAGCCATAGACGCCGGGACATAGGCTCCTACGAGCAGTACTTC	CASHRRRDIGSYEQYF
TRBV11-2	NA	TRBJ2-2	TRBD2	TGTGCCAGCAAACCGTTAGCGGGAGGGGGCACCGGGGAGCTGTTTTTT	CASKPLAGGGTGELFF
TRBV28	NA	TRBJ2-7	NA	TGTGCCAGCAGTTCCTTCACAGGCCTCTCAGGCTACGAGCAGTACTTC	CASSSFTGLSGYEQYF
TRBV30	NA	TRBJ2-1	TRBD2	TGTGCCTGGAGTGTAGCGGGAGTCAATGAGCAGTTCTTC	CAWSVAGVNEQFF
TRBV6-5	once	TRBJ1-1	NA	TGTGCCAGCAGTACACCGACAGAAGCTTTCTTT	CASSTPTEAFF
TRBV11-2	NA	TRBJ2-3	NA	TGTGCCAGCAGCACAACGGCGGGGAGTAGCACAGATACGCAGTATTTT	CASSTTAGSSTDTQYF
TRBV25-1	NA	TRBJ2-2	TRBD1	TGTGCCAGCAGTGAATGGGGGACAGGGAGGACTGGGGAGCTGTTTTTT	CASSEWGTGRTGELFF
TRBV5-1	NA	TRBJ2-7	NA	TGCGCCAGCAGCTTGGCCTGGGGGAGCTACGAGCAGTACTTC	CASSLAWGSYEQYF
TRBV6-5	NA	TRBJ2-1	NA	TGTGCCAGTGGAGGGGAATACAATGAGCAGTTCTTC	CASGGEYNEQFF
TRBV5-1	NA	TRBJ2-2	NA	TGCGCCAGCAGCCGGCCTGGGACTCGAGCCGGGGAGCTGTTTTTT	CASSRPGTRAGELFF
TRBV29-1	NA	TRBJ1-4	NA	TGCAGCGTGGCCCCCACTAATGAAAAACTGTTTTTT	CSVAPTNEKLFF
TRBV30	NA	TRBJ1-5	NA	TGTGCCTGGAGTGTATTGGACGGGGCCCAGCATTTT	CAWSVLDGAQHF
TRBV7-9	NA	TRBJ2-7	NA	TGTGCCAGCAGCTGGCCCCGCCAGGGGCAGGGTGTTTTTTACGAGCAGTACTTC	CASSWPRQGQGVFYEQYF
TRBV7-2	NA	TRBJ2-3	TRBD2	TGTGCCAGCAGCCCCGGGGTGGGAGTAGCGGGAGATACGCAGTATTTT	CASSPGVGVAGDTQYF
TRBV7-3	NA	TRBJ1-1	NA	TGTGCCAGCAGCGTCAGGGGTGGCACTGAAGCTTTCTTT	CASSVRGGTEAFF
TRBV18	NA	TRBJ2-6	NA	TGTGCCAGCTCACCCCCCCGCGCTGGGGCCAACGTCCTGACTTTC	CASSPPRAGANVLTF
TRBV7-6	NA	TRBJ1-3	TRBD1	TGTGCCAGCAGCTTAGAACGGAGGGACAGGGTTCCCTACGCTGGAAACACCATATATTTT	CASSLERRDRVPYAGNTIYF
TRBV6-5	NA	TRBJ2-7	NA	TGTGCCAGCAGGGGGACCAAAAGCGAGCAGTACTTC	CASRGTKSEQYF
TRBV5-1	NA	TRBJ1-3	NA	TGCGCCAGCAGCCCAGGACAGAGCCCTGGAAACACCATATATTTT	CASSPGQSPGNTIYF
TRBV7-2	NA	TRBJ1-2	TRBD1	TGTGCCAGCAGATCCACCCGACAGGGGGATGGCTACACCTTC	CASRSTRQGDGYTF
TRBV11-2	NA	TRBJ2-1	NA	TGTGCCAGCAGCCCCCAGCGGAGCGCTTACAATGAGCAGTTCTTC	CASSPQRSAYNEQFF
TRBV28	once	TRBJ1-5	NA	TGTGCCAGCAGCCCAAGCCCCCGAATGCCCCAGCATTTT	CASSPSPRMPQHF
TRBV30	NA	TRBJ2-6	TRBD2	TGTGCCTGGAGTGTACTAGCGGGAGTAAGAGGGGCCAACGTCCTGACTTTC	CAWSVLAGVRGANVLTF
TRBV7-2	NA	TRBJ2-4	NA	TGTGCCAGCAGCTTAGTGGCTAGTTCCATTCAGTACTTC	CASSLVASSIQYF
TRBV19	NA	TRBJ2-1	NA	TGTGCCAGTAGTATTGCGGGGGCAAAGGTCCATGAGCAGTTCTTC	CASSIAGAKVHEQFF
TRBV14	once	TRBJ2-1	NA	TGTGCCAGCAGCCCCTTTTTGTGGGACTCCACCTACAATGAGCAGTTCTTC	CASSPFLWDSTYNEQFF
TRBV10-3	once	TRBJ2-5	NA	TGTGCCATCAGTGTAACAGGCCAAGAGACCCAGTACTTC	CAISVTGQETQYF
TRBV6-5	NA	TRBJ1-2	NA	TGTGCCAGCAAAATGGGACATCCTAACTATGGCTACACCTTC	CASKMGHPNYGYTF
TRBV18	NA	TRBJ2-3	TRBD1	TGTGCCAGCTTCTTTGAATACAGGGGGCGAGGAGATACGCAGTATTTT	CASFFEYRGRGDTQYF